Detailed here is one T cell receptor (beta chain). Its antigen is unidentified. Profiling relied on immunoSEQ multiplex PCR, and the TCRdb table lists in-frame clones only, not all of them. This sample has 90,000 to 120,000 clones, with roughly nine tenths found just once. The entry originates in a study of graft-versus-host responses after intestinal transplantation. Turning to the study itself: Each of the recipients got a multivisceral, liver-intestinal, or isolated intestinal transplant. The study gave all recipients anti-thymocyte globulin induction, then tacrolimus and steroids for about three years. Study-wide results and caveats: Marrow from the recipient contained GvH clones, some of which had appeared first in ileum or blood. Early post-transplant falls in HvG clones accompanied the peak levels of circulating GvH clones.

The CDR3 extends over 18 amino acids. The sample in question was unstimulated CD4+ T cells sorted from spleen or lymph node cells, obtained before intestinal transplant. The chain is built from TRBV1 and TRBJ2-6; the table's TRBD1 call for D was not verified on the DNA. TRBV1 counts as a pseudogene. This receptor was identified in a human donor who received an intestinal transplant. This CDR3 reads CTSSQVPRTGSGANVLTF. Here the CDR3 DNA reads TGCACCAGCAGCCAAGTCCCACGGACAGGGTCTGGGGCCAACGTCCTGACTTTC.